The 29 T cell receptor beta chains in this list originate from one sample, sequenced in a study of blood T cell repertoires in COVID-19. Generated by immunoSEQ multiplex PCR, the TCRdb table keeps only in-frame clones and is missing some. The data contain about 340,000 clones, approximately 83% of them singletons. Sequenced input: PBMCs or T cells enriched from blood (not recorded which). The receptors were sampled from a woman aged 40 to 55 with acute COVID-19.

CDR3 DNA sequence: TGTGCCACCAGCAGAGATCTCGACGGGAGTGTCGAGCAGTTCTTC. It yields the protein CATSRDLDGSVEQFF. This chain joins TRBV15 and TRBJ2-1; D is possibly TRBD2 (6 bases). Germline V gene sequence: CDR1 LNHNV, CDR2 YYDKDF (reference sequence). This CDR3 spans 15 amino acids. Deletions cut 0 bases from V and 10 bases from J, with 16 bases between. Supplemented by reference TRBV15 and TRBJ2-1, the full variable domain reads DAMVIQNPRYQVTQFGKPVTLSCSQTLNHNVMYWYQQKSSQAPKLLFHYYDKDFNNEADTPDNFQSRRPNTSFCFLDIRSPGLGDTAMYLCATSRDLDGSVEQFFGPGTRLTVL.

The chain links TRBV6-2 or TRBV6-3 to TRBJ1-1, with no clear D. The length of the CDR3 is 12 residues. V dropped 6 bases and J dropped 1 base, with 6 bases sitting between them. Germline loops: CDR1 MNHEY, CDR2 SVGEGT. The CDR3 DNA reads TGTGCCAGCAGCCGAGCGAACACTGAAGCTTTCTTT. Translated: CASSRANTEAFF.

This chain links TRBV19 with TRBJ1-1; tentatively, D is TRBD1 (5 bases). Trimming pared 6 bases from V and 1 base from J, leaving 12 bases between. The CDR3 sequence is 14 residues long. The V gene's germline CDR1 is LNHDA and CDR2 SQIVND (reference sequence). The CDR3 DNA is TGTGCCAGTAGCGCCCGGGGGGGGAACACTGAAGCTTTCTTT. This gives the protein CASSARGGNTEAFF.

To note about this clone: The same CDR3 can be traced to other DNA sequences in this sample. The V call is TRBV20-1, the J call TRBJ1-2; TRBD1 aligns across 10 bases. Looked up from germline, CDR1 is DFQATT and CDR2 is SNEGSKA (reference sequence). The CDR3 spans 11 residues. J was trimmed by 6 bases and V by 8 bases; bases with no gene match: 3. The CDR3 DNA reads TGCAGTCTAGGGACAGGGGATGGCTACACCTTC. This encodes CSLGTGDGYTF.

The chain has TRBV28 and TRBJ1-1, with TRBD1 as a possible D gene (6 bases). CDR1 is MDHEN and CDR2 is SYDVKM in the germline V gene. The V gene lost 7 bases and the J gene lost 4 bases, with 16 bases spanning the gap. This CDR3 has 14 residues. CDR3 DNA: TGTGCCAGCACCCCTTCACAGGGCCGCACTGAAGCTTTCTTT. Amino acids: CASTPSQGRTEAFF.

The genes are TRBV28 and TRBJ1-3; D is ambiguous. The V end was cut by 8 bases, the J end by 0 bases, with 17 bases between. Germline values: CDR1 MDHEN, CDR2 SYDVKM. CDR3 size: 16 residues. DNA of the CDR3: TGTGCCAGCCTAAGTTGGAGGGTCCCCTCTGGAAACACCATATATTTT. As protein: CASLSWRVPSGNTIYF.

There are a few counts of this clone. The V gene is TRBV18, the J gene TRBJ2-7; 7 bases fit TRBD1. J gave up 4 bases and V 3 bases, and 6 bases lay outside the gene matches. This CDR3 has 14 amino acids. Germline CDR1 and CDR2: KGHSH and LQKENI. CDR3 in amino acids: CASSPATGEYEQYF. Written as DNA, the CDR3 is TGTGCCAGCTCACCGGCCACAGGGGAATACGAGCAGTACTTC.

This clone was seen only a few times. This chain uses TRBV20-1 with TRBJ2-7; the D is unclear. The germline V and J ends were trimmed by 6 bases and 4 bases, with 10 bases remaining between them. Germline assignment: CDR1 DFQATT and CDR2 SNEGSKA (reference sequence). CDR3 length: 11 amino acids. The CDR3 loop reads CSAIWAYEQYF. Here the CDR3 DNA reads TGCAGTGCCATTTGGGCATACGAGCAGTACTTC.

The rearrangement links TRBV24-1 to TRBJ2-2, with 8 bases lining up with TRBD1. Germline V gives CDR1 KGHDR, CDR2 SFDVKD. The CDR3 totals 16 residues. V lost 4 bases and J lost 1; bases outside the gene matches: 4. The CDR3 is CATSEPGTGNTGELFF. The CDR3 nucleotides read TGTGCCACCAGTGAACCTGGGACAGGGAACACCGGGGAGCTGTTTTTT.

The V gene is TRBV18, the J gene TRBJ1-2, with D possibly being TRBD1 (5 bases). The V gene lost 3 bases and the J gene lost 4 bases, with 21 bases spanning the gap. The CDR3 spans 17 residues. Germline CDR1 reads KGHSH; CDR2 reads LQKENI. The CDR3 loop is CASSPYSGYLPSYGYTF. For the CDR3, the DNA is TGTGCCAGCTCACCGTATTCAGGGTATTTGCCTAGCTATGGCTACACCTTC.

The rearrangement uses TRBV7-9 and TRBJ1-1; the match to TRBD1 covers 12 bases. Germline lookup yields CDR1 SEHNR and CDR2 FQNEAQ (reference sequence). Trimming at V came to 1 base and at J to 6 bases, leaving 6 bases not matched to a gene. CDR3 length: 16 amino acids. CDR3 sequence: CASSLGGQGAQAEAFF. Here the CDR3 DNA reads TGTGCCAGCAGCTTAGGGGGACAGGGGGCGCAGGCTGAAGCTTTCTTT. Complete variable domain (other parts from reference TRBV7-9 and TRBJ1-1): DTGVSQNPRHKITKRGQNVTFRCDPISEHNRLYWYRQTLGQGPEFLTYFQNEAQLEKSRLLSDRFSAERPKGSFSTLEIQRTEQGDSAMYLCASSLGGQGAQAEAFFGQGTRLTVV.

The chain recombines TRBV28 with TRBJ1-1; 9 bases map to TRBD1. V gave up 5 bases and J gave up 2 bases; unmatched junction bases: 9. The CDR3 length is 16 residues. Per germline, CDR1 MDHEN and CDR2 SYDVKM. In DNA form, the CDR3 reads TGTGCCAGCAGTCTTACACAGGGGGCAGGTAACACTGAAGCTTTCTTT. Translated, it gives CASSLTQGAGNTEAFF.

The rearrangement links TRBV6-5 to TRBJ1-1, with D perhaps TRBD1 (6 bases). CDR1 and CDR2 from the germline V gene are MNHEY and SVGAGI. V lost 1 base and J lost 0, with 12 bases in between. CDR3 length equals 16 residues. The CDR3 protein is CASSYLGGIMNTEAFF. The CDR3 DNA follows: TGTGCCAGCAGTTACTTAGGGGGTATCATGAACACTGAAGCTTTCTTT.

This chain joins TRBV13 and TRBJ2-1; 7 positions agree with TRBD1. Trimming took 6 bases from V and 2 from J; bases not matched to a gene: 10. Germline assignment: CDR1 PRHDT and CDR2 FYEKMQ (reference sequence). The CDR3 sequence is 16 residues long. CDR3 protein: CASRSDRAFTYNEQFF. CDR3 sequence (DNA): TGTGCCAGCAGGTCAGACAGGGCCTTTACCTACAATGAGCAGTTCTTC. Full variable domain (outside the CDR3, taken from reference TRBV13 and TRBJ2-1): AAGVIQSPRHLIKEKRETATLKCYPIPRHDTVYWYQQGPGQDPQFLISFYEKMQSDKGSIPDRFSAQQFSDYHSELNMSSLELGDSALYFCASRSDRAFTYNEQFFGPGTRLTVL.

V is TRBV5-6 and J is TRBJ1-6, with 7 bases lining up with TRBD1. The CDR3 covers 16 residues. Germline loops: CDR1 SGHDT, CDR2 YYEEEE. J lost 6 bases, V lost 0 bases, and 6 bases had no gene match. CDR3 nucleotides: TGTGCCAGCAGCTTGGGTGGCAGGGGGACTAATTCACCCCTCCACTTT. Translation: CASSLGGRGTNSPLHF.

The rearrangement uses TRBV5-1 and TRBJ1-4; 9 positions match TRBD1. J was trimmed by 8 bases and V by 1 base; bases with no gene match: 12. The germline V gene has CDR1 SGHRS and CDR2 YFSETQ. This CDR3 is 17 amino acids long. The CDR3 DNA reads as TGCGCCAGCAGCTTGTATGGTGTGTACAGGGGGCGCGAAAAACTGTTTTTT. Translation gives CASSLYGVYRGREKLFF. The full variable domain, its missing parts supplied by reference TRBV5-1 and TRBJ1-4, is KAGVTQTPRYLIKTRGQQVTLSCSPISGHRSVSWYQQTPGQGLQFLFEYFSETQRNKGNFPGRFSGRQFSNSRSEMNVSTLELGDSALYLCASSLYGVYRGREKLFFGSGTQLSVL.

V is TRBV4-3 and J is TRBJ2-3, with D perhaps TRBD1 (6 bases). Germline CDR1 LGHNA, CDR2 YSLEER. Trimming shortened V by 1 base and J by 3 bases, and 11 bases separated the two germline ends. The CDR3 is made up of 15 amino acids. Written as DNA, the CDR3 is TGCGCCAGCAGCCAAGGTGCCCAGGGGACAGATACGCAGTATTTT. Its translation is CASSQGAQGTDTQYF.

CDR3 residues: CASSLVQGKSPLHF. CDR3 in DNA: TGTGCCAGCAGCTTAGTTCAGGGGAAATCACCCCTCCACTTT. The V gene is TRBV7-9, the J gene TRBJ1-6; perhaps TRBD1 as D (6 bases). The CDR3 contains 14 residues. The V gene lost 1 base and the J gene lost 10 bases, with 11 bases spanning the gap. Germline CDR1 and CDR2: SEHNR and FQNEAQ (reference sequence).

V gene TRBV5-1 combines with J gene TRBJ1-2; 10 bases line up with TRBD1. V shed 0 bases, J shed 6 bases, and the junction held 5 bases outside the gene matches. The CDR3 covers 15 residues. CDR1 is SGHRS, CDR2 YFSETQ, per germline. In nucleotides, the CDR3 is TGCGCCAGCAGCTTGGTAGGGACAGGGGTAGATGGCTACACCTTC. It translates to CASSLVGTGVDGYTF.

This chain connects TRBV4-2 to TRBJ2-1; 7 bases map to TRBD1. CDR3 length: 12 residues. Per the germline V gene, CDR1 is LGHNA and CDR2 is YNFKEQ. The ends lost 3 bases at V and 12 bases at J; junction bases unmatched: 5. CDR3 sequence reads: CASSHDRVGQFF. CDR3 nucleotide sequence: TGTGCCAGCAGCCACGACAGGGTTGGGCAGTTCTTC.

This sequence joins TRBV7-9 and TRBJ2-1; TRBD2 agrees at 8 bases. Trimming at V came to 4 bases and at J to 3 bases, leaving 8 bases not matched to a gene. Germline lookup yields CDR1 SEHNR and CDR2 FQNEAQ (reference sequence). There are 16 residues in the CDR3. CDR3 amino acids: CASSSRGGKGYNEQFF. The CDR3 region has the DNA TGTGCCAGCAGCTCCCGGGGGGGCAAGGGCTACAATGAGCAGTTCTTC.

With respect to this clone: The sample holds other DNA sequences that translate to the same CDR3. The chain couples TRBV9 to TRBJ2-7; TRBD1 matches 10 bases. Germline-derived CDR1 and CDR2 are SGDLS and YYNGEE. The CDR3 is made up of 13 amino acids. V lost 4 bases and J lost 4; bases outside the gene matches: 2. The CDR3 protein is CASSRQGAYEQYF. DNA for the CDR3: TGTGCCAGCAGCCGACAGGGGGCGTACGAGCAGTACTTC.

CDR3 in amino acids: CASSVSTGGESPLHF. In DNA form, the CDR3 reads TGTGCCAGCAGCGTATCGACAGGGGGGGAGTCACCCCTCCACTTT. This chain connects TRBV7-9 to TRBJ1-6, with 9 nucleotides matching TRBD1. The ends lost 5 bases at V and 10 bases at J; junction bases unmatched: 9. The CDR3 covers 15 residues. The germline V gene has CDR1 SEHNR and CDR2 FQNEAQ (reference sequence).

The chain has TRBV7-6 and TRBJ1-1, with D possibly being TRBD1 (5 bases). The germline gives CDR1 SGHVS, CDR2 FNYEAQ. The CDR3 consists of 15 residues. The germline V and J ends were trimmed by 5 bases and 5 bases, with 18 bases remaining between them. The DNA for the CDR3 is TGTGCCAGCAGCGACTGGACTACGGCAGGGACTGAAGCTTTCTTT. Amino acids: CASSDWTTAGTEAFF.

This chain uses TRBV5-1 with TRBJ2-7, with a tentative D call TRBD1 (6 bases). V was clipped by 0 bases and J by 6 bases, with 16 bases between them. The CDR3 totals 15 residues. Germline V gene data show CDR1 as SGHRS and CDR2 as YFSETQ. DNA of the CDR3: TGCGCCAGCAGCTTGGGGAACACAGGGACCCCCGAGCAGTACTTC. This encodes CASSLGNTGTPEQYF.

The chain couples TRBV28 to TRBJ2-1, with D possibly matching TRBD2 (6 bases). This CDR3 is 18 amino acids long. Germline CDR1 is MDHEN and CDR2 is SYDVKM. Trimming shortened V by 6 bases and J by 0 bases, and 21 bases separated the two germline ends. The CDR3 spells CASSLRGTGRGSYNEQFF. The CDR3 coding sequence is TGTGCCAGCAGCCTTCGCGGGACGGGCCGAGGCTCCTACAATGAGCAGTTCTTC.

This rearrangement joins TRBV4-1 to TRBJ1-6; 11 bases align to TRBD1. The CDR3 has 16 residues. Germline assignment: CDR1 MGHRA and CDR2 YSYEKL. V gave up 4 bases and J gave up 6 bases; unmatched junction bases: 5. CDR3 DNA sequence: TGCGCCAGCAGCCCATGGGGACAGGGGGGTAATTCACCCCTCCACTTT. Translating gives CASSPWGQGGNSPLHF.

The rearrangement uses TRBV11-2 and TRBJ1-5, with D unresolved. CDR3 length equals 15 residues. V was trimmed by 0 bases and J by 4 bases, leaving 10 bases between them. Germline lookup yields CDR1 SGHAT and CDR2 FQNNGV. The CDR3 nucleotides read TGTGCCAGCAGCTTAGATATCGGAGGGAATCAGCCCCAGCATTTT. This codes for CASSLDIGGNQPQHF. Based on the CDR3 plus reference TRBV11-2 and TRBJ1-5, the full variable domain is EAGVAQSPRYKIIEKRQSVAFWCNPISGHATLYWYQQILGQGPKLLIQFQNNGVVDDSQLPKDRFSAERLKGVDSTLKIQPAKLEDSAVYLCASSLDIGGNQPQHFGDGTRLSIL.

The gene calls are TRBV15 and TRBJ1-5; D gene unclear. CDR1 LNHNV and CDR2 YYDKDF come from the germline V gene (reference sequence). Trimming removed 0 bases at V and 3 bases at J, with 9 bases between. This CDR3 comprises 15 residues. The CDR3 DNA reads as TGTGCCACCAGCAGAGATTCAGGTTACAATCAGCCCCAGCATTTT. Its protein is CATSRDSGYNQPQHF.